These 31 T cell receptor beta chains were sequenced from one sample in a study of blood T cells in healthy people across ages. Then a second PCR, running roughly 7 to 12 cycles, was carried out with a sample-barcoded 5' primer and a J-beta primer mix. TCRdb re-analysed the 5' RACE reads in MiXCR, keeping a single row per CDR3 protein. The data show a few hundred thousand distinct CDR3 sequences, with 50% to 60% seen just once and approximately 51% held by the top ten. Sequencing was carried out using blood. The receptor source for this set is a man between 60 and 75 years old in good health.

The V gene is TRBV12-3 or TRBV12-4, the J gene TRBJ2-4, with 8 nucleotides matching TRBD1. The end of the DNA fits TRBJ2-5 better, so the J call may be wrong. The CDR3 covers 14 residues. CDR3 sequence reads: CASSTAGGGETQYF. The CDR3 nucleotides read TGTGCCAGCAGTACCGCAGGGGGCGGCGAGACCCAGTACTTC.

The chain carries TRBV2 and TRBJ2-4; 9 bases fit TRBD2. The better agreement between TRBJ2-7 and the DNA end casts doubt on the J call. CDR3 size: 13 residues. Germline V lookup: CDR1 SNHLY, CDR2 FYNNEI. CDR3 protein: CASSQREDYEQYF. The CDR3, as DNA: TGTGCCAGCAGCCAGCGGGAGGACTACGAGCAGTACTTC.

Concerning this clonotype: An end of the junction does not agree with germline; a read error may underlie this. The chain uses TRBV6-1 and TRBJ2-5; D is undetermined. CDR1 is MNHNS, CDR2 SASEGT, per germline. The CDR3 is 14 residues long. CDR3 nucleotides: TGTGCCAGCAGTGAAACTAAATACCAAGAGGCCCAGTACTTC. This sequence encodes CASSETKYQEAQYF.

The genes are TRBV9 and TRBJ2-5; 8 bases align to TRBD1. The DNA end is a closer match to TRBJ2-7, so the J assignment may be wrong. Germline assignment: CDR1 SGDLS and CDR2 YYNGEE. The CDR3 contains 14 residues. DNA for the CDR3: TGTGCCAGCAGCGTAGGACAGGGGAGGAACGAGCAGTACTTC. Encoded protein: CASSVGQGRNEQYF.

This chain uses TRBV24-1 with TRBJ2-5, with a possible D match to TRBD2 (5 bases). The ends were cut back, 4 bases at V and 2 bases at J, with 13 bases in the middle. This CDR3 contains 15 residues. Germline CDR1 is KGHDR and CDR2 is SFDVKD. The CDR3 DNA reads TGTGCCACCAGTGACAATGGACGGGAACAAGAGACCCAGTACTTC. Translated, it gives CATSDNGREQETQYF.

The chain uses TRBV6-6 and TRBJ2-4; tentatively, D is TRBD2 (6 bases). V lost 6 bases and J 15 bases, leaving 18 bases between the germline ends. CDR3 length equals 12 residues. The germline CDR1 and CDR2 sequences are MNHNY and SVGAGI (reference sequence). In nucleotides, the CDR3 is TGTGCCAGCAGAACGGGACTGGGGGTTGTGTACTTC. The encoded protein is CASRTGLGVVYF.

The chain joins TRBV20-1 to TRBJ2-7; 7 positions agree with TRBD1. With 6 bases clipped from V and 0 bases from J, the junction kept 8 bases outside the gene matches. This CDR3 is built from 14 residues. The germline CDR1 and CDR2 sequences are DFQATT and SNEGSKA (reference sequence). The CDR3: CSAPTGKASYEQYF. CDR3 sequence (DNA): TGCAGTGCGCCGACAGGGAAGGCCTCCTACGAGCAGTACTTC.

This clonotype has a handful of counts. This chain connects TRBV7-9 to TRBJ1-2; 7 bases are a match to TRBD1. J gave up 4 bases and V 5 bases, and 16 bases lay outside the gene matches. This CDR3 comprises 17 residues. CDR1 is SEHNR and CDR2 is FQNEAQ in the germline V gene (reference sequence). The CDR3: CASSLQGGRAVVYGYTF. The CDR3 DNA reads as TGTGCCAGCAGCCTTCAAGGGGGCAGGGCCGTGGTCTATGGCTACACCTTC.

The CDR3 spells CASSYGPGARQYF. The DNA of the CDR3 is TGTGCCAGCAGCTACGGTCCGGGAGCACGTCAGTACTTC. The chain is built from TRBV2 and TRBJ2-5, with D possibly TRBD2 on 6 matching bases. Germline V CDR1 and CDR2: SNHLY, FYNNEI. Deletions cut 6 bases from V and 11 bases from J, with 19 bases between. The CDR3 is made up of 13 amino acids.

The table lists this clonotype with a few counts. The rearrangement uses TRBV6-6 and TRBJ2-6; no reliable D call. Germline CDR1 and CDR2: MNHNY and SVGAGI (reference sequence). The CDR3 covers 13 residues. The V gene lost 5 bases and the J gene lost 2 bases, with 4 bases spanning the gap. CDR3 residues: CASSRAGANVLTF. DNA for the CDR3: TGTGCCAGCAGTAGAGCTGGGGCCAACGTCCTGACTTTC.

The chain's CDR3 is CSAPVEETQYF. In DNA form, the CDR3 reads TGCAGTGCCCCGGTCGAGGAGACCCAGTACTTC. This chain connects TRBV20-1 to TRBJ2-7; D not certain. The end of the DNA fits TRBJ2-5 better, so the J call may be wrong. CDR3 size: 11 residues. CDR1 is DFQATT, CDR2 SNEGSKA, per germline (reference sequence).

As concerns this clonotype: At one end, the junction sequence differs from germline, possibly due to a read error. The chain combines TRBV18 with TRBJ2-1; no clear D gene. The CDR3 extends over 13 amino acids. CDR1 and CDR2 from the germline V gene are KGHSH and LQKENI. CDR3 nucleotides: TGTGCCAGCGCACCGGATCCAAACAATGAGCAGTTCTTC. Its protein is CASAPDPNNEQFF.

The V and J genes are TRBV5-1 and TRBJ2-3, with 7 bases identical to TRBD2. The CDR3 is made up of 12 amino acids. The V gene end was trimmed by 4 bases and the J gene end by 11 bases; junction bases not matched to a gene: 7. Per germline, CDR1 SGHRS and CDR2 YFSETQ. CDR3 in amino acids: CASSQPGGVQYF. The CDR3 nucleotides read TGCGCCAGCAGCCAACCGGGGGGAGTGCAGTATTTT.

The genes are TRBV29-1 and TRBJ2-7; 7 positions agree with TRBD1. The CDR3 loop spans 12 amino acids. The germline gives CDR1 SQVTM, CDR2 ANQGSEA. Trimming cost V 6 bases and J 4 bases; bases outside gene matches: 6. The CDR3 loop reads CSVGQVGYEQYF. The CDR3 DNA follows: TGCAGCGTCGGACAGGTGGGTTACGAGCAGTACTTC.

The chain links TRBV29-1 to TRBJ2-2; D might be TRBD2 (5 bases). Germline V gene lookup returns CDR1 SQVTM and CDR2 ANQGSEA. With 4 bases removed from V and 7 bases from J, the gap between germline ends came to 19 bases. The CDR3 sequence is 15 residues long. The CDR3 loop reads CSVGGPGSGNGELFF. CDR3 nucleotides: TGCAGCGTTGGAGGTCCCGGATCGGGAAACGGGGAGCTGTTTTTT.

The V call is TRBV20-1, the J call TRBJ2-3, with 8 nucleotides matching TRBD2. The CDR3 runs 15 residues. Germline CDR1 DFQATT, CDR2 SNEGSKA (reference sequence). The trim removed 6 bases at V and 2 bases at J, leaving 10 bases unmatched. The CDR3 spells CSATAAGDDTDTQYF. The CDR3 bases are TGCAGTGCGACGGCAGCGGGGGACGACACAGATACGCAGTATTTT.

This clonotype was counted only a few times. The chain joins TRBV5-1 to TRBJ1-3, with 7 bases identical to TRBD1. CDR1 SGHRS and CDR2 YFSETQ come from the germline V gene. V lost 4 bases to trimming and J lost 2 bases; unmatched junction nucleotides: 3. CDR3 length: 14 residues. As DNA, the CDR3 is TGCGCCAGCAGCGCCGGGACAGCTGGAAACACCATATATTTT. This encodes CASSAGTAGNTIYF.

This clonotype was seen only a few times. The genes are TRBV12-3 or TRBV12-4 and TRBJ2-7; D might be TRBD1 (5 bases). Trimming removed 0 bases at V and 4 bases at J, with 7 bases between. CDR3 length: 13 residues. The CDR3 sequence: CASSLAAGYEQYF. In DNA form, the CDR3 reads TGTGCCAGCAGTTTAGCAGCAGGGTACGAGCAGTACTTC.

This clonotype was counted only a few times. The J gene is TRBJ2-3, the V gene TRBV7-2; 13 nucleotides match TRBD2. V trimming: 6 bases; J trimming: 5 bases; junction bases outside the gene matches: 8. The CDR3 covers 16 residues. CDR1 and CDR2 from the germline V gene are SGHTA and FQGNSA. DNA of the CDR3: TGTGCCAGCAGACTAAGAGGGACTAGCGGGATAGATACGCAGTATTTT. Amino acids: CASRLRGTSGIDTQYF.

This clonotype showed up just a few times. The V and J genes are TRBV20-1 and TRBJ2-1, with TRBD1 identical over 8 bases. The V segment lost 5 bases and the J segment 7 bases; nucleotides outside the gene matches: 7. The CDR3 is 13 amino acids. Germline loops: CDR1 DFQATT, CDR2 SNEGSKA (reference sequence). The CDR3 coding sequence is TGCAGTGCTCCCGGACAGGGAGAAAATGAGCAGTTCTTC. It specifies CSAPGQGENEQFF.

The V gene is TRBV18, the J gene TRBJ2-2; 7 nucleotides line up with TRBD1. The CDR3 loop spans 17 amino acids. Germline-derived CDR1 and CDR2 are KGHSH and LQKENI. J lost 3 bases, V lost 3 bases, and 10 bases had no gene match. CDR3 amino acids: CASSPRPGQTYTGELFF. DNA for the CDR3: TGTGCCAGCTCACCGCGCCCGGGACAGACCTACACCGGGGAGCTGTTTTTT.

The chain recombines TRBV9 with TRBJ2-7, with D perhaps TRBD1 or TRBD2 (5 bases each). The CDR3 runs to 16 residues. The V end lost 4 bases, the J end lost 6 bases, and 23 bases lay between the germline ends. The germline CDR1 and CDR2 sequences are SGDLS and YYNGEE. CDR3 bases: TGTGCCAGCAGCCCCGGGACCTCGAAGAAAGTGGGCGAGCAGTACTTC. This codes for CASSPGTSKKVGEQYF.

Concerning this clonotype: A much larger clone differs from this one at a single base, so this may be a read error. The chain couples TRBV9 to TRBJ2-4; no firm D call. Between the trimmed V and J ends, which lost 3 bases and 0 bases, there was a span of 7 bases. This CDR3 spans 14 amino acids. Germline V CDR1 and CDR2: SGDLS, YYNGEE. CDR3 loop: CASSANLAKNIQYF. The CDR3 nucleotides read TGTGCCAGCAGCGCAAATTTAGCCAAAAACATTCAGTACTTC. The full variable domain, rest sourced from reference TRBV9 and TRBJ2-4, is DSGVTQTPKHLITATGQRVTLRCSPRSGDLSVYWYQQSLDQGLQFLIQYYNGEERAKGNILERFSAQQFPDLHSELNLSSLELGDSALYFCASSANLAKNIQYFGAGTRLSVL.

The chain links TRBV10-3 to TRBJ2-5; TRBD1 might be the D (6 bases). The V gene's germline CDR1 is ENHRY and CDR2 SYGVKD. V was pared by 6 bases and J by 2 bases, with 10 bases between. CDR3 length: 13 residues. The CDR3 DNA reads as TGTGCCATCAGACCAGGGGAGCAAGAGACCCAGTACTTC. It codes for CAIRPGEQETQYF.

In this sample, this clonotype turned up a few times. The V call is TRBV28, the J call TRBJ2-4, with a possible D match to TRBD1 (6 bases). The last part of the DNA fits TRBJ2-7 better; the J call may be wrong. The CDR3 is 11 amino acids. Germline lookup yields CDR1 MDHEN and CDR2 SYDVKM. The CDR3 DNA reads TGTGCCAGCACCCAGGGGTACGAGCAGTACTTC. This gives the protein CASTQGYEQYF.

The genes are TRBV11-3 and TRBJ2-1; possible D gene TRBD2, 6 bases. The tail of the sequence fits TRBJ2-7 better, so the J call may be wrong. This CDR3 is built from 16 residues. Germline CDR1 reads SGHNT; CDR2 reads YENEEA. The CDR3 DNA sequence: TGTGCCAGCAGCTTTAGCGGATCGAGCTCCTACAATGAGCAGTACTTC. This encodes CASSFSGSSSYNEQYF.

V gene TRBV20-1 combines with J gene TRBJ2-5, with D possibly TRBD1 on 5 matching bases. In germline, CDR1 is DFQATT, CDR2 SNEGSKA (reference sequence). The CDR3 runs to 15 residues. The V end lost 3 bases, the J end lost 1 base, and 15 bases lay between the germline ends. The CDR3 is CSASAPSTAQETQYF. CDR3 bases: TGCAGTGCTAGTGCCCCTTCGACAGCCCAAGAGACCCAGTACTTC.

The chain couples TRBV7-2 to TRBJ2-7; TRBD2 matches at 7 bases. The CDR3 totals 13 residues. The germline V gene encodes CDR1 SGHTA and CDR2 FQGNSA. V was clipped by 8 bases and J by 3 bases; unmatched bases: 7. The CDR3: CASGRERDYEQYF. DNA for the CDR3: TGTGCCAGCGGAAGGGAGCGGGACTACGAGCAGTACTTC.

The V call is TRBV27, the J call TRBJ1-1; D is possibly TRBD1 (6 bases). CDR1 and CDR2 from the germline V gene are MNHEY and SMNVEV (reference sequence). The CDR3 runs 18 residues. The V and J ends lost 6 bases and 0 bases respectively, with 23 bases between them. In DNA form, the CDR3 reads TGTGCCAGCAGAATCAGAGGGGGGAATAGTAGGGTGAACACTGAAGCTTTCTTT. Its protein is CASRIRGGNSRVNTEAFF.

This clonotype was counted many times. This chain uses TRBV7-9 with TRBJ1-2; a weak D match, TRBD1 (6 bases). The V end lost 5 bases, the J end lost 4 bases, and 23 bases lay between the germline ends. The V gene's germline CDR1 is SEHNR and CDR2 FQNEAQ (reference sequence). The CDR3 covers 17 residues. CDR3 amino acids: CASSLRGGAPGSYGYTF. In nucleotides, the CDR3 is TGTGCCAGCAGCCTACGGGGGGGCGCGCCCGGATCCTATGGCTACACCTTC.

CDR3: CASSLGGLSTEAFF. CDR3 DNA sequence: TGTGCCAGCAGCCTAGGGGGGTTGTCGACTGAAGCTTTCTTT. V and J are TRBV7-8 and TRBJ1-1, with D possibly TRBD1 on 6 matching bases. The V end lost 5 bases, the J end lost 5 bases, and 15 bases lay between the germline ends. Germline loops: CDR1 SGHVS, CDR2 FQNEAQ. This CDR3 contains 14 residues.